Listed below are T cell receptor beta chains from one sample, sequenced in a study of control samples from healthy donors and cancer patients. Data came from immunoSEQ multiplex PCR; TCRdb stores just in-frame clones and leaves some out. The sample shows 100,000 to 150,000 clones, about 86% of them seen only once. Material for sequencing was blood. These receptors were collected from a man aged 30-40 years in good health. Both conserved end residues are part of each CDR3. Fields, in order: J gene, CDR3 length, V gene, clone size, D gene, CDR3 DNA, CDR3 protein. D genes are given only for firm matches. Clone size is stated in some rows and not others, as once, few, many or a class when expanded.

J: TRBJ1-5
length: 12
V: TRBV12-3/TRBV12-4
size: NA
D: TRBD1
DNA: TGTGCCAGCAATCGACAGGGGCAGCCCCAGCATTTT
CDR3: CASNRQGQPQHF

J: TRBJ1-1
length: 17
V: TRBV18
size: once
D: TRBD1
DNA: TGTGCCAGCTCACCTACGGACAGGGGGTTTCGGGACACTGAAGCTTTCTTT
CDR3: CASSPTDRGFRDTEAFF

J: TRBJ1-5
length: 14
V: TRBV12-5
size: NA
D: NA
DNA: TGTGCTAGTGGTCCACCGGGGCCGAATCAGCCCCAGCATTTT
CDR3: CASGPPGPNQPQHF

J: TRBJ1-5
length: 17
V: TRBV7-8
size: NA
D: NA
DNA: TGTGCCAGCCGACCCGACATCGGACCGTATAGCAATCAGCCCCAGCATTTT
CDR3: CASRPDIGPYSNQPQHF

J: TRBJ1-1
length: 14
V: TRBV29-1
size: many
D: NA
DNA: TGCAGCGTTGAGGCAGGACTTTCGAACACTGAAGCTTTCTTT
CDR3: CSVEAGLSNTEAFF

J: TRBJ1-5
length: 14
V: TRBV19
size: NA
D: NA
DNA: TGTGCCAGTCATACAGGGAACACAGATCAGCCCCAGCATTTT
CDR3: CASHTGNTDQPQHF

J: TRBJ1-2
length: 13
V: TRBV2
size: NA
D: NA
DNA: TGTGCCAGCACCCTGACCTCTAACTATGGCTACACCTTC
CDR3: CASTLTSNYGYTF

J: TRBJ2-1
length: 15
V: TRBV6-5
size: NA
D: TRBD1
DNA: TGTGCCAGCAGCCGGGACCGGGACAGGGGCAATGAGCAGTTCTTC
CDR3: CASSRDRDRGNEQFF

J: TRBJ1-2
length: 15
V: TRBV3-1/TRBV3-2
size: NA
D: NA
DNA: TGTGCCAGCAGCCAAGATCTCCGGGGCGACTATGGCTACACCTTC
CDR3: CASSQDLRGDYGYTF

J: TRBJ2-2
length: 14
V: TRBV29-1
size: few
D: TRBD2
DNA: TGCAGCGTTGATCGGGGGGGGCTCCCCGGGGAGCTGTTTTTT
CDR3: CSVDRGGLPGELFF

J: TRBJ1-5
length: 13
V: TRBV30
size: once
D: NA
DNA: TGTGCCTGGAGTGTACGGGGGGATCAGCCCCAGCATTTT
CDR3: CAWSVRGDQPQHF

J: TRBJ2-1
length: 14
V: TRBV27
size: NA
D: NA
DNA: TGTGCCAGCAGTTTAGCTCTGGGGAATCGTGAGCAGTTCTTC
CDR3: CASSLALGNREQFF

J: TRBJ1-1
length: 15
V: TRBV5-1
size: NA
D: TRBD1
DNA: TGCGCCAGCAGCGGGGGACAGGGTATGAACACTGAAGCTTTCTTT
CDR3: CASSGGQGMNTEAFF

J: TRBJ2-7
length: 13
V: TRBV28
size: NA
D: TRBD1
DNA: TGTGCCAGCAGTTTATCACGGACAGGCGAGCAGTACTTC
CDR3: CASSLSRTGEQYF

J: TRBJ1-1
length: 16
V: TRBV18
size: NA
D: NA
DNA: TGTGCCAGCTCACCAAGGAGGACAGTGGGGGACACTGAAGCTTTCTTT
CDR3: CASSPRRTVGDTEAFF

J: TRBJ1-1
length: 13
V: TRBV10-3
size: NA
D: TRBD1
DNA: TGTGCCACGGTCCGGGACAGGGTCACTGAAGCTTTCTTT
CDR3: CATVRDRVTEAFF